The clone carrying this T cell receptor (beta chain) was counted ten times or more. Time point specified: blood at routine non-recurrence follow-up after resection. Looked up from germline, CDR1 is GTSNPN and CDR2 is SVGIG (reference sequence). This CDR3 has 12 residues. V gave up 2 bases and J gave up 6 bases, with 7 bases separating them. TCRdb itself ran the 5' RACE reads through MiXCR, one entry per CDR3 protein. Found here are approximately 70,000 distinct CDR3 sequences, roughly 8.9% of them singletons; the top ten hold about 2%. The entry originates in a study of spatial heterogeneity in lung cancer.

The chain uses TRBV30 and TRBJ2-2; no clear D. The sample was PBMCs, taken at follow-up. The sequence was obtained from a female donor with early-stage non-small cell lung cancer. The CDR3 loop reads CAWSLTAGELFF. In DNA form, the CDR3 reads TGTGCCTGGAGTCTAACGGCCGGGGAGCTGTTTTTT.